A selection of T cell receptor beta chains follows, all from one sample in a study of graft-versus-host responses after intestinal transplantation. Their antigen targets remain unknown. Libraries were prepared by immunoSEQ multiplex PCR; TCRdb keeps only in-frame clonotypes and omits some of them. The sample has around 100,000 clones; roughly 89% are singletons. The starting material was unstimulated CD4+ T cells sorted from spleen or lymph node cells, obtained before transplant. These TCRs come from a human donor who was the organ donor for an intestinal transplant. CDR3s include the opening cysteine and the closing phenylalanine or tryptophan. The D gene is left open where the match is weak. Clone size appears in some rows only: once, few, many, or a class for an expanded clone.

>NA|TRBV7-9|TRBJ2-3|NA
CASSLDARSDTQYF
TGTGCCAGCAGCTTAGACGCGAGATCAGATACGCAGTATTTT
>NA|TRBV9|TRBJ2-2|NA
CASSVDPGTGELFF
TGTGCCAGCAGCGTTGATCCGGGAACCGGGGAGCTGTTTTTT
>NA|TRBV7-3|TRBJ2-1|NA
CASSSTPGVGEQFF
TGTGCCAGCAGCTCCACCCCAGGGGTCGGTGAGCAGTTCTTC
>NA|TRBV5-4|TRBJ1-3|TRBD1
CASSSTGANTIYF
TGTGCCAGCAGCTCGACAGGGGCCAACACCATATATTTT
>once|TRBV5-4|TRBJ1-6|NA
CASSLVQGRGNSPLHF
TGTGCCAGCAGCTTGGTACAGGGAAGGGGTAATTCACCCCTCCACTTT
>NA|TRBV10-3|TRBJ2-6|NA
CAVLERTGVEVLTF
TGTGCCGTCCTCGAACGAACAGGCGTGGAGGTCCTGACTTTC
>NA|TRBV19|TRBJ2-2|TRBD1
CASSIGSGGNTGELFF
TGTGCCAGTAGTATTGGGTCAGGGGGGAACACCGGGGAGCTGTTTTTT
>NA|TRBV6-5|TRBJ1-2|NA
CASSWRGGRGYTF
TGTGCCAGCAGTTGGAGAGGGGGTAGAGGCTACACCTTC
>once|TRBV9|TRBJ2-3|TRBD2
CASSVERGGTDTQYF
TGTGCCAGCAGCGTAGAGCGGGGGGGCACAGATACGCAGTATTTT
>NA|TRBV5-4|TRBJ1-1|NA
CASSYVRGTEAFF
TGTGCCAGCAGCTACGTAAGGGGCACTGAAGCTTTCTTT
>few|TRBV5-4|TRBJ1-4|NA
CASSLERREKLFF
TGTGCCAGCAGCTTGGAAAGGCGGGAAAAACTGTTTTTT
>NA|TRBV5-1|TRBJ2-5|TRBD1
CASSSIPGQGGETQYF
TGCGCCAGCAGCTCGATACCGGGACAGGGAGGGGAGACCCAGTACTTC
>NA|TRBV10-2|TRBJ2-2|TRBD1
CASRVQGQIGELFF
TGCGCCAGCAGGGTACAGGGGCAGATCGGGGAGCTGTTTTTT
>NA|TRBV5-6|TRBJ1-6|NA
CASSFNKGDSPLHF
TGTGCCAGCAGCTTTAATAAGGGGGACTCACCCCTCCACTTT
>NA|TRBV6-1|TRBJ1-2|NA
CASSGGTRAYGYTF
TGTGCCAGCAGTGGGGGCACGCGTGCCTATGGCTACACCTTC
>NA|TRBV29-1|TRBJ2-1|TRBD2
CSVSSGGHLNNEQFF
TGCAGCGTCTCTAGCGGGGGCCACCTTAACAATGAGCAGTTCTTC
>NA|TRBV27|TRBJ2-1|TRBD1
CASSLRQGFYNEQFF
TGTGCCAGCAGTTTGAGACAGGGCTTTTACAATGAGCAGTTCTTC
>NA|TRBV6-1|TRBJ2-1|NA
CASRTVLVDEQFF
TGTGCCAGCAGGACAGTTTTAGTCGATGAGCAGTTCTTC
>NA|TRBV7-2|TRBJ2-5|NA
CASSSRDLKWTQYF
TGTGCCAGCAGCTCCCGGGATCTCAAGTGGACCCAGTACTTC
>NA|TRBV7-3|TRBJ2-3|NA
CASSPLRGGTQYF
TGTGCCAGCAGCCCCCTGAGAGGGGGTACGCAGTATTTT
>NA|TRBV20-1|TRBJ2-2|NA
CSAHRRGELFF
TGCAGTGCTCACAGGCGCGGGGAGCTGTTTTTT
>NA|TRBV2|TRBJ2-7|TRBD2
CASSVVGGAIGEQYF
TGTGCCAGCAGTGTCGTCGGGGGGGCGATTGGCGAGCAGTACTTC
>once|TRBV18|TRBJ1-1|NA
CASSPDQGSTEAFF
TGTGCCAGCTCACCCGACCAAGGGAGCACTGAAGCTTTCTTT
>once|TRBV4-1|TRBJ2-7|NA
CASSLRTGSYEQYF
TGCGCCAGCAGCCTCCGGACGGGATCCTACGAGCAGTACTTC
>NA|TRBV18|TRBJ1-1|NA
CASSPWRNTEAFF
TGTGCCAGCTCACCCTGGAGGAACACTGAAGCTTTCTTT
>NA|TRBV7-6|TRBJ1-5|NA
CASSEETYSNQPQHF
TGTGCCAGCTCGGAGGAAACCTATAGCAATCAGCCCCAGCATTTT
>NA|TRBV13|TRBJ1-1|NA
CASSLVPARGEAFF
TGTGCCAGCAGCTTAGTTCCGGCGCGGGGTGAAGCTTTCTTT
>NA|TRBV27|TRBJ1-4|TRBD1
CASRSLGGTAPEKLFF
TGTGCCAGCAGAAGCCTTGGGGGGACAGCTCCTGAAAAACTGTTTTTT
>NA|TRBV7-9|TRBJ2-3|TRBD2
CASSVSGGNTDTQYF
TGTGCCAGCAGCGTTAGCGGGGGGAACACAGATACGCAGTATTTT
>once|TRBV28|TRBJ1-1|TRBD1
CASSLGDRNTEAFF
TGTGCCAGCAGTTTGGGGGACAGGAACACTGAAGCTTTCTTT
>NA|TRBV18|TRBJ2-3|TRBD1
CASSPQDRGLGMQYF
TGTGCCAGCTCACCCCAGGACAGGGGGCTGGGTATGCAGTATTTT
>few|TRBV6-6|TRBJ1-1|TRBD1
CASLVGTGTQAFF
TGTGCCAGCTTAGTTGGGACAGGTACCCAAGCTTTCTTT
>NA|TRBV6-5|TRBJ2-7|NA
CASSYSISTSSYEQYF
TGTGCCAGCAGTTACTCGATATCTACGTCATCCTACGAGCAGTACTTC
>NA|TRBV9|TRBJ2-3|TRBD2
CASGEGTPYTDTQYF
TGTGCCAGCGGGGAGGGTACACCCTACACAGATACGCAGTATTTT
>NA|TRBV2|TRBJ2-5|NA
CASRRGPRAQYF
TGTGCCAGCAGGAGAGGGCCAAGGGCCCAGTACTTC
>NA|TRBV2|TRBJ1-1|NA
CASSVAGGGTEAFF
TGTGCCAGCAGTGTGGCCGGCGGGGGCACTGAAGCTTTCTTT
>NA|TRBV7-2|TRBJ1-1|NA
CASSLGGLNTEAFF
TGTGCCAGCAGCTTAGGGGGCCTCAACACTGAAGCTTTCTTT
>NA|TRBV4-2|TRBJ2-1|TRBD2
CASSQVSGGSYNEQFF
TGTGCCAGCAGCCAAGTTAGCGGGGGCTCCTACAATGAGCAGTTCTTC
>NA|TRBV7-8|TRBJ1-6|NA
CASSFAAGSHSPLHF
TGTGCCAGCAGCTTCGCGGCCGGGTCGCATTCACCCCTCCACTTT
>NA|TRBV19|TRBJ1-5|NA
CASSTGASGGQPQHF
TGTGCCAGTAGTACAGGGGCCTCTGGGGGTCAGCCCCAGCATTTT
>NA|TRBV19|TRBJ2-5|TRBD1
CASSIGDRGFKTQYF
TGTGCCAGTAGTATAGGAGACAGGGGTTTCAAGACCCAGTACTTC
>NA|TRBV7-6|TRBJ2-1|TRBD2
CASSPLLAGRFF
TGTGCCAGCAGCCCCCTCCTAGCGGGGCGGTTCTTC
>NA|TRBV5-6|TRBJ1-5|TRBD1
CASSVDRGGVDQPQHF
TGTGCCAGCAGCGTCGACAGGGGAGGGGTAGATCAGCCCCAGCATTTT
>NA|TRBV4-1|TRBJ2-7|TRBD2
CASSQSQISGAYNEQYF
TGCGCCAGCAGCCAGTCCCAGATTAGCGGGGCTTACAACGAGCAGTACTTC
>NA|TRBV4-1|TRBJ2-5|TRBD2
CASSLRLAGGQETQYF
TGCGCCAGCAGCCTAAGACTAGCGGGGGGCCAAGAGACCCAGTACTTC
>NA|TRBV2|TRBJ2-7|TRBD1
CASSVDRAYEQYF
TGTGCCAGCAGTGTGGACAGGGCCTACGAGCAGTACTTC
>NA|TRBV7-6|TRBJ2-7|NA
CASSLRGTTTYEQYF
TGTGCCAGCAGCTTACGCGGGACCACCACCTACGAGCAGTACTTC
>NA|TRBV6-1|TRBJ1-6|NA
CASSGTIGNSPLHF
TGTGCCAGCAGCGGGACAATCGGTAATTCACCCCTCCACTTT
>once|TRBV27|TRBJ2-6|NA
CASSSRTGANVLTF
TGTGCCAGCAGCTCTAGGACTGGGGCCAACGTCCTGACTTTC
>NA|TRBV9|TRBJ1-1|TRBD1
CASSAAGQGAGAFF
TGTGCCAGCAGCGCCGCGGGACAGGGGGCAGGAGCTTTCTTT